The entry below gives a single T cell receptor (beta chain) sequence along with its context. This record belongs to a study of Ad26.COV2.S vaccination and SARS-CoV-2 variants. The method was immunoSEQ multiplex PCR; TCRdb's version includes in-frame clones alone and lacks a portion of them. Counted here are over 400,000 clones, 75% to 90% occurring once; the ten biggest clones make up about 2.7%. Trimming left V 4 bases short and J 5 bases short, with 11 bases between. Looked up from germline, CDR1 is SNHLY and CDR2 is FYNNEI. The CDR3 spans 14 residues. Treatment given: 15 to 20 received Ad26.COV2.S at low or high dose, single or two shots; a few received placebo; per-sample allocation not given. At day 63 after the first vaccine or placebo injection, samples were drawn.

V and J are TRBV2 and TRBJ1-4; no firm D call. The source of this sequence is a person between 18 and 59 years old who received the Ad26.COV2.S COVID-19 vaccine or a placebo. This specimen was peripheral blood, taken in a trial of Ad26.COV2.S vaccine versus placebo. CDR3: CASSVTRGNEKLFF. The DNA of the CDR3 is TGTGCCAGCAGTGTTACAAGAGGGAATGAAAAACTGTTTTTT.